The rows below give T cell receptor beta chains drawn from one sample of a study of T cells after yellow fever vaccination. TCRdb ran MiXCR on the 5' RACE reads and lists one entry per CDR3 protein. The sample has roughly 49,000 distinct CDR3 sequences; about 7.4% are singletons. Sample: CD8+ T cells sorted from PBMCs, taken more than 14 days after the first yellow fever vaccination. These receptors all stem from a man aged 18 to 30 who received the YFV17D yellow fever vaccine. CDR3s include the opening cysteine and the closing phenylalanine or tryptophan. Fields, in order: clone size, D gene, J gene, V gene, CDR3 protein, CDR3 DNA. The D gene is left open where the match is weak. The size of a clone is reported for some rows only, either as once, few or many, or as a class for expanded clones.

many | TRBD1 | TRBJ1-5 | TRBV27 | CASSLGAGGVQPQHF | TGTGCCAGCAGTTTAGGGGCAGGGGGCGTTCAGCCCCAGCATTTT
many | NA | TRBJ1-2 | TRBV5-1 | CASSLSFWGGGYTF | TGCGCCAGCAGCTTGAGTTTCTGGGGAGGTGGCTACACCTTC
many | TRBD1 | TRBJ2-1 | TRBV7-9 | CASSSYGGQGLNEQFF | TGTGCCAGCAGCTCTTATGGAGGACAGGGTCTGAATGAGCAGTTCTTC
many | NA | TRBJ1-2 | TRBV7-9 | CASSLGRDYGYTF | TGTGCCAGCAGCTTAGGCAGGGACTATGGCTACACCTTC
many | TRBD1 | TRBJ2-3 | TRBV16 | CASSQSIGGVTDTQYF | TGTGCCAGCAGCCAATCCATAGGGGGCGTCACAGATACGCAGTATTTT
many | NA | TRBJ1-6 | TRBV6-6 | CASLSSYNSPLHF | TGTGCCAGCCTAAGCTCCTATAATTCACCCCTCCACTTT
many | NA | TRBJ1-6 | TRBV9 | CASSATDNSPLHF | TGTGCCAGCAGCGCAACGGATAATTCACCCCTCCACTTT
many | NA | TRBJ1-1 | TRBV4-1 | CASSRRLDRPLEAFF | TGCGCCAGCAGCCGACGACTTGACCGACCGCTTGAAGCTTTCTTT
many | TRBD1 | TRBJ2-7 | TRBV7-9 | CASSLTGTALREQYF | TGTGCCAGCAGCCTTACCGGGACAGCTCTACGGGAGCAGTACTTC
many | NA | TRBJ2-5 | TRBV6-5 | CASSIRPGKTQYF | TGTGCCAGCAGTATACGGCCGGGGAAGACCCAGTACTTC
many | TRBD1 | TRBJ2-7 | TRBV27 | CASSSGQGASYEQYF | TGTGCCAGCAGTTCGGGACAGGGGGCCTCCTACGAGCAGTACTTC
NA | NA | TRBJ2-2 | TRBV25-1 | CASSEFGGVAGELFF | TGTGCCAGCAGTGAATTTGGAGGGGTGGCCGGGGAGCTGTTTTTT
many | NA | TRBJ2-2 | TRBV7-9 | CASSLVGRELFF | TGTGCCAGCAGCTTAGTTGGAAGGGAGCTGTTTTTT
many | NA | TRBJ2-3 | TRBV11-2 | CASSLVQYRTDTQYF | TGTGCCAGCAGCTTAGTCCAATACCGCACAGATACGCAGTATTTT
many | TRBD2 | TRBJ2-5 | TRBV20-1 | CSARDRRAGGPETQYF | TGCAGTGCTAGAGATCGGCGAGCGGGGGGGCCAGAGACCCAGTACTTC
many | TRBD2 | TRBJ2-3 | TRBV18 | CASSPTSGGYVSTDTQYF | TGTGCCAGCTCACCTACTAGCGGGGGATATGTTAGCACAGATACGCAGTATTTT
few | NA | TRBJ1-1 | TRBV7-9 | CASSLPGLLNTEAFF | TGTGCCAGCAGCTTACCGGGACTGTTGAACACTGAAGCTTTCTTT
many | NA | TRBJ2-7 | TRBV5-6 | CASSFGHGPYEQYF | TGTGCCAGCAGCTTCGGTCACGGGCCCTACGAGCAGTACTTC
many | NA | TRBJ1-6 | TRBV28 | CASSFRQGLRSYNSPLHF | TGTGCCAGCAGTTTTCGGCAGGGACTTCGGTCCTATAATTCACCCCTCCACTTT
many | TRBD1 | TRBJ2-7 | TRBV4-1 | CASSPGQGNEQYF | TGCGCCAGCAGCCCTGGACAGGGGAACGAGCAGTACTTC
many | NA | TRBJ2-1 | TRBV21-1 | CASSTETGDNEQFF | TGTGCCAGCAGCACGGAGACAGGAGACAATGAGCAGTTCTTC
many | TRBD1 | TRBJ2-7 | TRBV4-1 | CASSQAAGQGTREQYF | TGCGCCAGCAGCCAAGCGGCTGGACAGGGGACGCGGGAGCAGTACTTC
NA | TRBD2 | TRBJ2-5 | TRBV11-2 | CASRGLAEETQYF | TGTGCCAGCAGGGGACTAGCGGAAGAGACCCAGTACTTC
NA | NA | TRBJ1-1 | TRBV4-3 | CASSQEVRTDPKNTEAFF | TGCGCCAGCAGCCAAGAAGTACGGACAGACCCAAAGAACACTGAAGCTTTCTTT
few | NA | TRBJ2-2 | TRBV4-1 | CASSLEPATGELFF | TGCGCCAGCAGCCTAGAGCCGGCCACCGGGGAGCTGTTTTTT
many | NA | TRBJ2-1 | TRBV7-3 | CASSLTRRGRYNEQFF | TGTGCCAGCAGCTTAACCCGGCGGGGAAGGTACAATGAGCAGTTCTTC
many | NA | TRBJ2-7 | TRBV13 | CASSLSSTQEQYF | TGTGCCAGCAGCTTAAGTTCTACTCAGGAGCAGTACTTC
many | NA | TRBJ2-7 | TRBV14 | CASSRRGHEQYF | TGTGCCAGCAGCCGACGGGGGCACGAGCAGTACTTC
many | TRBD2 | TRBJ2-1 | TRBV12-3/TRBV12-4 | CASSAAGGKYNEQFF | TGTGCCAGCAGTGCCGCGGGGGGGAAATACAATGAGCAGTTCTTC
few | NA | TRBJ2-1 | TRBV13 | CASSRTEYNEQFF | TGTGCCAGCAGTCGGACGGAGTACAATGAGCAGTTCTTC
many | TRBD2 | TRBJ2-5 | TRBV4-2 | CASSQGTSEGETQYF | TGTGCCAGCAGCCAAGGGACTAGCGAGGGAGAGACCCAGTACTTC
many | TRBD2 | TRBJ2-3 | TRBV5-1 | CASSARRGVSTDTQYF | TGCGCCAGCAGTGCCCGGCGGGGGGTGAGCACAGATACGCAGTATTTT
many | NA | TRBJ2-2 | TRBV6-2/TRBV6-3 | CASSYRGLTGELFF | TGTGCCAGCAGTTATCGGGGGTTAACCGGGGAGCTGTTTTTT
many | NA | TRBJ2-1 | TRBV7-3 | CASSFGGSSYNEQFF | TGTGCCAGCAGCTTTGGGGGGAGCTCCTACAATGAGCAGTTCTTC
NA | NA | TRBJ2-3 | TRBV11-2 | CASSLGRGSTDTQYF | TGTGCCAGCAGCTTAGGGAGGGGGAGCACAGATACGCAGTATTTT
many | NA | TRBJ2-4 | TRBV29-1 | CSVGTEVNIQYF | TGCAGCGTCGGGACGGAGGTAAACATTCAGTACTTC
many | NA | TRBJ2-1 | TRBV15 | CATSRDMLSSYNEQFF | TGTGCCACCAGCAGAGATATGCTGAGCTCCTACAATGAGCAGTTCTTC
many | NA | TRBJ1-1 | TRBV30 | CAWSWGLTEAFF | TGTGCCTGGAGTTGGGGCCTCACTGAAGCTTTCTTT
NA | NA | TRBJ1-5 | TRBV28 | CASSLQGQGNQPQHF | TGTGCCAGCAGTTTACAGGGACAAGGCAATCAGCCCCAGCATTTT